Presented here are 9 T cell receptor beta chains from one specimen sequenced in a study of shared clonotypes between healthy human individuals. The assay was immunoSEQ multiplex PCR, and TCRdb's table has in-frame clones only and misses some. The sample yields over a million clones, about four fifths seen once. The material sequenced was memory CD4+ T cells from PBMCs. Subset denoted: CD45RA-negative fraction. The receptors were sampled from a man younger than 30 in good health. Some clones in this sample may be carry-over from other donors' samples.

The V and J genes are TRBV5-4 and TRBJ1-1, with unresolved D. Germline V gives CDR1 SGHNT, CDR2 YYREEE (reference sequence). V gave up 5 bases and J gave up 0 bases, with 14 bases separating them. The CDR3 runs 15 residues. CDR3 protein: CASSPRVEVNTEAFF. The DNA of the CDR3 is TGTGCCAGCAGTCCGCGGGTAGAAGTGAACACTGAAGCTTTCTTT.

This clone was recorded only once. CDR3 nucleotide sequence: TGTGCCAGCAGCTTGGGGCTAGCGGGTTCCAATGAGCAGTTCTTC. Protein: CASSLGLAGSNEQFF. The chain carries TRBV5-4 and TRBJ2-1, with TRBD2 matching over 8 bases. Germline CDR1 and CDR2: SGHNT and YYREEE (reference sequence). The CDR3 sequence is 15 residues long. The J segment lost 6 bases and the V segment lost 0 bases, leaving 5 bases of the junction unmatched.

The V and J genes are TRBV27 and TRBJ2-7; 12 positions agree with TRBD2. Trimming took 9 bases from V and 3 from J; bases not matched to a gene: 3. This CDR3 has 13 residues. Germline V gene data show CDR1 as MNHEY and CDR2 as SMNVEV (reference sequence). CDR3 bases: TGTGCCAGTCGACTAGCGGGAGACTACGAGCAGTACTTC. As protein: CASRLAGDYEQYF.

The gene calls are TRBV5-1 and TRBJ2-5; 12 bases align to TRBD2. The CDR3 totals 16 residues. Germline assignment: CDR1 SGHRS and CDR2 YFSETQ. The trim removed 2 bases at V and 2 bases at J, leaving 4 bases unmatched. CDR3 sequence: CASSFGTSGFQETQYF. The CDR3 region has the DNA TGCGCCAGCAGCTTCGGGACTAGCGGGTTTCAAGAGACCCAGTACTTC.

The chain couples TRBV27 to TRBJ1-2; the match to TRBD1 covers 9 bases. The CDR3 contains 15 residues. V dropped 6 bases and J dropped 6; count of bases not matched to a gene: 11. Germline assignment: CDR1 MNHEY and CDR2 SMNVEV (reference sequence). CDR3 DNA sequence: TGTGCCAGCAGGGGACAGGGCCTTGACTTCCATGGCTACACCTTC. Translating gives CASRGQGLDFHGYTF.

About this clone itself: Within the sample, other DNA sequences also encode this same CDR3. V usage is TRBV7-9 and J usage is TRBJ1-4; TRBD1 matches at 7 bases. After removal of 5 bases from V and 5 bases from J, the junction contained 8 bases not matched to a gene. In germline, CDR1 is SEHNR, CDR2 FQNEAQ (reference sequence). The CDR3 runs 15 residues. CDR3 residues: CASSLNRGGNEKLFF. The CDR3 DNA follows: TGTGCCAGCAGCCTAAACAGGGGTGGGAATGAAAAACTGTTTTTT.

This clone was observed once. The V and J genes are TRBV6-1 and TRBJ2-2, with TRBD1 identical over 9 bases. Germline V lookup: CDR1 MNHNS, CDR2 SASEGT. Trimming removed 4 bases from V and 7 bases from J; junction bases left unmatched: 7. The CDR3 runs 15 residues. The CDR3: CASSVEQGAHGELFF. For the CDR3, the DNA is TGTGCCAGCAGTGTCGAACAGGGGGCCCACGGGGAGCTGTTTTTT.

This clone was seen a few times. The chain recombines TRBV11-2 with TRBJ2-3, with TRBD1 matching over 8 bases. Unmatched junction bases numbered 9, after V lost 4 bases and J lost 3 bases. The CDR3 sequence is 16 residues long. The V gene's germline CDR1 is SGHAT and CDR2 FQNNGV. The chain's CDR3 is CASSSDREFRTDTQYF. The CDR3 DNA is TGTGCCAGCAGCTCGGACAGGGAATTTCGGACAGATACGCAGTATTTT.

Only a few counts were recorded for this clone. Other nucleotide sequences in the sample specify the same CDR3. The V and J genes are TRBV5-1 and TRBJ2-7; D perhaps matches TRBD1 (6 bases). Germline CDR1 reads SGHRS; CDR2 reads YFSETQ. The CDR3 has 14 residues. V lost 1 base and J 1 base, leaving 9 bases between the germline ends. CDR3 region: CASSLSTGSYEQYF. The DNA of the CDR3 is TGCGCCAGCAGCTTGTCAACAGGGTCCTACGAGCAGTACTTC.